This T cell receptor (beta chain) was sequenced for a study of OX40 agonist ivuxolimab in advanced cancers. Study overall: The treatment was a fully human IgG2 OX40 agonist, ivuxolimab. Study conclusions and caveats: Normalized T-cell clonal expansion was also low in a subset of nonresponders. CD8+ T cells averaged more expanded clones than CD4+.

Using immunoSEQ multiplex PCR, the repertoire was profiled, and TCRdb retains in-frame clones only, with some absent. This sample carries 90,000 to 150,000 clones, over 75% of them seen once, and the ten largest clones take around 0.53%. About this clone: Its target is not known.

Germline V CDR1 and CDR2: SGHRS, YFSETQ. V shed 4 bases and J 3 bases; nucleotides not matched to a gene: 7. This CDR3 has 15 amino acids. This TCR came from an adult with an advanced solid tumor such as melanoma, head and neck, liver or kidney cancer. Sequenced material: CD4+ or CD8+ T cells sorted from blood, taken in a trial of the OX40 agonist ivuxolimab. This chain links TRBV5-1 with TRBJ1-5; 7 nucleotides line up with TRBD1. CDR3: CASSTGTDINQPQHF. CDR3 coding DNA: TGCGCCAGCAGCACCGGGACAGACATCAATCAGCCCCAGCATTTT.